This T cell receptor beta chain is drawn from a study of blood T cell repertoires in COVID-19. For the study at large: Sites across the United States, Italy and Spain contributed samples from acute and convalescent COVID-19.

Original analysis: How many nucleated cells were present was estimated from reference gene primer amplification. The method was immunoSEQ multiplex PCR; TCRdb's version includes in-frame clones alone and lacks a portion of them. Clone size and V and J calls were adopted from that table, with D and trimming inferred from the DNA. The sample carries about 58,000 clones, more than 75% recorded once. From germline, CDR1 is MDHEN and CDR2 SYDVKM. Trimming stripped 7 bases from V and 3 bases from J, with 16 bases between. CDR3 length: 15 residues. The sequenced sample consisted of peripheral blood. This receptor was identified in a human donor with active COVID-19. The donor label of this sample is uncertain. This chain links TRBV28 with TRBJ1-5; D is perhaps TRBD1 (5 bases). The CDR3 reads CASTPGGVNNQPQHF. Written as DNA, the CDR3 is TGTGCCAGCACCCCGGGAGGGGTCAACAATCAGCCCCAGCATTTT. The full variable domain, rest sourced from reference TRBV28 and TRBJ1-5, is DVKVTQSSRYLVKRTGEKVFLECVQDMDHENMFWYRQDPGLGLRLIYFSYDVKMKEKGDIPEGYSVSREKKERFSLILESASTNQTSMYLCASTPGGVNNQPQHFGDGTRLSIL.